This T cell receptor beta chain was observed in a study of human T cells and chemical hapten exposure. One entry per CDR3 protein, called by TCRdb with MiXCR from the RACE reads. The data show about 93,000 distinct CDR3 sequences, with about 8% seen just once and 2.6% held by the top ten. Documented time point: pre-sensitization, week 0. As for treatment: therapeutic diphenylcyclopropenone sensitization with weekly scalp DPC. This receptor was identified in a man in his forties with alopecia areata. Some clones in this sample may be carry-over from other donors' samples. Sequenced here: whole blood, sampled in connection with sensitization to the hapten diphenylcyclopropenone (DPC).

This chain's CDR3 is CASSVGEGRGQPQHF. The CDR3 DNA follows: TGTGCCAGCAGCGTAGGAGAGGGGAGAGGTCAACCCCAGCATTTT. This chain joins TRBV9 and TRBJ1-5; possibly TRBD1 for D (5 bases). CDR3 length: 15 amino acids. V was clipped by 0 bases and J by 10 bases, with 17 bases between them. CDR1 SGDLS and CDR2 YYNGEE come from the germline V gene.